This is a list of T cell receptor beta chains from one sample in a study of a mutant IDH1 vaccine in newly diagnosed glioma. These receptors have no known antigen. Sequencing used immunoSEQ multiplex PCR; TCRdb keeps in-frame clones, though not all of them. This repertoire shows about 32,000 clones, about 80% found once; its top ten account for roughly 15%. The starting material was PBMCs, obtained from a glioma patient whose treatment included an IDH1 peptide vaccine. Every receptor here comes from a man in his thirties or forties with glioma. The CDR3 runs from the conserved cysteine through the conserved F or W. A D gene is named only where the DNA matches it firmly. Clone size is not always given. Where it is, it says once, few, many or a class for expanded clones.

d_gene | abundance | j_gene | v_gene | CDR3aa | CDR3nt
- | once | TRBJ1-5 | TRBV5-1 | CASSLGSTGSNQPQHF | TGCGCCAGCAGCTTGGGCTCGACAGGCAGCAATCAGCCCCAGCATTTT
- | few | TRBJ1-2 | TRBV7-9 | CASSLQGGHYGYTF | TGTGCCAGCAGCTTACAGGGCGGGCATTATGGCTACACCTTC
- | - | TRBJ1-2 | TRBV30 | CATDGHYGYTF | TGTGCCACGGACGGCCACTATGGCTACACCTTC
- | - | TRBJ1-5 | TRBV2 | CASRQDQPQHF | TGTGCCAGCAGGCAAGATCAGCCCCAGCATTTT
- | - | TRBJ2-5 | TRBV5-1 | CASSDPRGEETQYF | TGCGCCAGCAGCGACCCCAGGGGGGAAGAGACCCAGTACTTC
- | - | TRBJ2-2 | TRBV11-3 | CASSRGRVGELFF | TGTGCCAGCAGCCGGGGGCGGGTCGGGGAGCTGTTTTTT
- | - | TRBJ1-1 | TRBV5-5 | CASSNPLEGAFF | TGTGCCAGCAGTAACCCCCTCGAGGGAGCTTTCTTT
TRBD2 | - | TRBJ2-2 | TRBV27 | CASSLRGGTGELFF | TGTGCCAGCAGTTTACGCGGGGGCACCGGGGAGCTGTTTTTT
TRBD2 | - | TRBJ2-1 | TRBV29-1 | CSVRIAGGPGNEQFF | TGCAGCGTACGTATAGCGGGAGGGCCGGGCAATGAGCAGTTCTTC
TRBD1 | - | TRBJ2-7 | TRBV5-1 | CASSLGRTGTYEQYF | TGCGCCAGCAGCTTGGGCCGGACAGGCACCTACGAGCAGTACTTC
- | - | TRBJ2-7 | TRBV2 | CASIAGRDLYEQYF | TGTGCCAGCATCGCTGGCAGAGATCTCTACGAGCAGTACTTC
TRBD2 | - | TRBJ2-1 | TRBV25-1 | CASSYFVAGGPGNEQFF | TGTGCCAGCAGTTACTTTGTGGCGGGAGGGCCCGGCAATGAGCAGTTCTTC
- | once | TRBJ1-5 | TRBV6-1 | CASVNWGLSQPQHF | TGTGCCAGCGTAAACTGGGGCTTAAGTCAGCCCCAGCATTTT
- | - | TRBJ2-2 | TRBV6-4 | CASSVRGGTGELFF | TGTGCCAGCAGTGTTCGCGGTGGCACCGGGGAGCTGTTTTTT
TRBD1 | - | TRBJ2-7 | TRBV18 | CASSPLGTGAPYEQYF | TGTGCCAGCTCACCACTCGGGACAGGGGCCCCCTACGAGCAGTACTTC
TRBD1 | few | TRBJ1-5 | TRBV19 | CASSIRTGDQPQHF | TGTGCCAGTAGTATCCGGACAGGGGATCAGCCCCAGCATTTT
TRBD1 | few | TRBJ2-6 | TRBV6-5 | CASSSGTGAGANVLTF | TGTGCCAGCAGTTCGGGGACAGGGGCTGGGGCCAACGTCCTGACTTTC
TRBD1 | - | TRBJ2-5 | TRBV11-2 | CASSLDRQETQYF | TGTGCCAGCAGCTTGGACAGGCAAGAGACCCAGTACTTC
TRBD2 | - | TRBJ2-3 | TRBV11-2 | CASSLGPRAGESGQYF | TGTGCCAGCAGCTTAGGCCCCAGGGCGGGAGAAAGTGGGCAGTATTTT
- | - | TRBJ2-3 | TRBV7-2 | CASSLELGTDTQYF | TGTGCCAGCAGCTTAGAGCTGGGCACAGATACGCAGTATTTT
TRBD2 | many | TRBJ2-1 | TRBV9 | CASSVDPSGTYNEQFF | TGTGCCAGCAGCGTAGACCCTAGCGGGACATACAATGAGCAGTTCTTC
- | - | TRBJ1-2 | TRBV5-1 | CASSLFEGSGDGYTF | TGCGCCAGCAGCTTGTTTGAGGGTAGCGGGGACGGCTACACCTTC
- | few | TRBJ1-5 | TRBV7-6 | CASSPTRSQPQHF | TGTGCCAGCAGCCCGACAAGAAGTCAGCCCCAGCATTTT
TRBD1 | - | TRBJ2-1 | TRBV10-3 | CAISEPDRAPYNEQFF | TGTGCCATCAGTGAGCCGGACAGGGCTCCCTACAATGAGCAGTTCTTC
- | - | TRBJ1-1 | TRBV5-1 | CASSLPRDTYTEAFF | TGCGCCAGCAGCTTACCCCGGGACACATACACTGAAGCTTTCTTT
TRBD1 | - | TRBJ1-5 | TRBV6-5 | CASSPRTGVEPQHF | TGTGCCAGCAGTCCTCGGACAGGGGTTGAGCCCCAGCATTTT